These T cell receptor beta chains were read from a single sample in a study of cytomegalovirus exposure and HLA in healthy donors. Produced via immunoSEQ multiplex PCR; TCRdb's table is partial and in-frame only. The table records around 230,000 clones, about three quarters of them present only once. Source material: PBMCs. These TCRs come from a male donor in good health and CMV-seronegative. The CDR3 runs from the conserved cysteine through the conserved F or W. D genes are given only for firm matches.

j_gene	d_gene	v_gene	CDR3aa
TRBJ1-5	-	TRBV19	CASSFEDTLVFSQPQHF
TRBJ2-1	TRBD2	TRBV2	CASSSGGAYNEQFF
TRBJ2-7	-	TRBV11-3	CASSPQKSLEQYF
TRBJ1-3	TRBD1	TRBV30	CAWRQGAGNTIYF
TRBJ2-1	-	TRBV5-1	CASSLDGYNEQFF
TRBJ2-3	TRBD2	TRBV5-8	CASSWAGVGTDTQYF
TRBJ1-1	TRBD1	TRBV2	CASSERQGTFF
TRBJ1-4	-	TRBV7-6	CASSLGLGAGEKLFF
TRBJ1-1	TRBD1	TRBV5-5	CASSLRPGTGEISFF
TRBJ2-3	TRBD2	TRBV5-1	CASSPGLAGGEDRRYF
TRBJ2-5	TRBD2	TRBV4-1	CASSQDGLAGGRETQYF
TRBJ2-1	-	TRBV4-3	CASSQDTANPYNEQFF
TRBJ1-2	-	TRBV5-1	CASSLGGDNYGYTF
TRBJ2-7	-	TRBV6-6	CASSYDGTYEQYF
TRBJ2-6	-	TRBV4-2	CASSQLASGANVLTF
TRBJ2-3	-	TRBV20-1	CSAPVDTQYF
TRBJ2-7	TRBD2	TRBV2	CASEALREVRYEQYF
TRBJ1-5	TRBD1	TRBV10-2	CASSSTGGRNQPQHF
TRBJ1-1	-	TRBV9	CASSVTGSNTEAFF
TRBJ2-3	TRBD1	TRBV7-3	CASSLGGQGKDTQYF
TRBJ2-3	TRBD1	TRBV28	CASSSPGQEDTQYF
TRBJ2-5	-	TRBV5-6	CASSLVRSGETQYF
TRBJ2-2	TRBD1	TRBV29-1	CSVGQGLTGELFF
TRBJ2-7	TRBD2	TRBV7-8	CASSFGGRGGFYEQYF
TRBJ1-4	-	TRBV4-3	CASSQEGQRGEKLFF
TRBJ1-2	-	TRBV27	CASSLTGVGGYTF
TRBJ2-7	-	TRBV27	CASSLTGVGYEQYF
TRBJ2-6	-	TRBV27	CASTPSGANVLTF
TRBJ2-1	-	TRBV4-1	CASSQDNLVSFNEQFF
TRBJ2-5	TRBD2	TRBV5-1	CASSLRPSGNRETQYF
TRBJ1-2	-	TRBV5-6	CASSTRGGAAGGYTF
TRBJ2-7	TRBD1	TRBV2	CASRPQDRGSEQYF
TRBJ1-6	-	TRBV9	CASSVVAGPNSPLHF
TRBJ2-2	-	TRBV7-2	CASISGAQVIRAGELFF
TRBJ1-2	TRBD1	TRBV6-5	CASSYDRVQGNYGYTF
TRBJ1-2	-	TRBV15	CATSRGPLSRERDYGYTF
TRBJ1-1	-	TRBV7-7	CASSLRDTEAFF
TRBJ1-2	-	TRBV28	CASSPQLGGFGYTF
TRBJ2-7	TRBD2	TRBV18	CASSLAGSTYEQYF
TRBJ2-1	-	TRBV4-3	CASSQSRGLFNEQFF
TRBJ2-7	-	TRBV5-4	CASSRGGAYEQYF
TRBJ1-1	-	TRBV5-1	CASSLLQGGTEAFF
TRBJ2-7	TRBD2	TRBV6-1	CASGGTSREQYF
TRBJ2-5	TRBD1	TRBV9	CASSVEGAPETQYF
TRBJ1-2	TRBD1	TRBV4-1	CASSPDRGVGYGYTF
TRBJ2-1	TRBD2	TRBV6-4	CASSDSATSGRKGEQFF
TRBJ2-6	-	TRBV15	CATSRGGGDGANVLTF